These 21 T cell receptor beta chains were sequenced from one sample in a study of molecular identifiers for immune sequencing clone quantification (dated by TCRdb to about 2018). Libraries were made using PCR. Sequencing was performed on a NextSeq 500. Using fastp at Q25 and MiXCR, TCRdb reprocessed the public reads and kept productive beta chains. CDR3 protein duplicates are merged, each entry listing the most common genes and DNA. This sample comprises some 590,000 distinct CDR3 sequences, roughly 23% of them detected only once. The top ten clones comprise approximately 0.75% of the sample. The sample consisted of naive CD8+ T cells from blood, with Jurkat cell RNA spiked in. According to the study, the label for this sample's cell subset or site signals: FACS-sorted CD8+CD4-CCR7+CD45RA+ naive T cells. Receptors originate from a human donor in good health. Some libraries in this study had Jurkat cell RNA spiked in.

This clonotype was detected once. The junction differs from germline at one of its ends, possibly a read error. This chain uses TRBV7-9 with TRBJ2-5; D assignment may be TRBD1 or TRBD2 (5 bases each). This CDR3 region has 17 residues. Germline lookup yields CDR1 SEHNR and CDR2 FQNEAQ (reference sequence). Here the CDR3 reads CVSSQTPGRSREETRYF. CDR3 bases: TGTGTCAGCAGCCAAACCCCGGGACGGAGCCGCGAGGAGACCCGGTACTTC.

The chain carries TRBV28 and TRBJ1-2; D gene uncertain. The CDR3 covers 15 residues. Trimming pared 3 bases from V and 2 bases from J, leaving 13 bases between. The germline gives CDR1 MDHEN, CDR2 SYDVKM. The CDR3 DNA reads TGTGCCAGCAGTTTCCGGACCAACAGAAACTATGGCTACACCTTC. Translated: CASSFRTNRNYGYTF.

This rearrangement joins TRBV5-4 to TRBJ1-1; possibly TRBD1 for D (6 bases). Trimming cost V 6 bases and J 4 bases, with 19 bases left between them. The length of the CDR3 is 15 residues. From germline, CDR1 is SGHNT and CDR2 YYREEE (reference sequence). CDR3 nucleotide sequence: TGTGCCAGCATCGACAGGCCCTCGGCGGGCACTGAAGCTTTCTTT. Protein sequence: CASIDRPSAGTEAFF.

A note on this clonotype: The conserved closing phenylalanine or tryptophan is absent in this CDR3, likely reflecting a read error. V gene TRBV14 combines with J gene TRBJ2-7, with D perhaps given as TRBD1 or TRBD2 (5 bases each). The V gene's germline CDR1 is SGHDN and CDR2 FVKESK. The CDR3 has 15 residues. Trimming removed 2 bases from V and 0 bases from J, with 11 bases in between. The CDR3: CASSQLGPSSYEQYL. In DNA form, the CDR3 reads TGTGCCAGCAGCCAACTGGGACCGAGCTCCTACGAGCAGTACCTC.

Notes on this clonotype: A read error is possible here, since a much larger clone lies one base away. CDR3 sequence: CACSSYLGLAKTQYF. DNA for the CDR3: TGTGCCTGCAGCTCTTACCTCGGACTAGCGAAGACCCAGTACTTC. The chain has TRBV7-2 and TRBJ2-5, with TRBD2 matching over 9 bases. The length of the CDR3 is 15 residues. In germline, CDR1 is SGHTA, CDR2 FQGNSA.

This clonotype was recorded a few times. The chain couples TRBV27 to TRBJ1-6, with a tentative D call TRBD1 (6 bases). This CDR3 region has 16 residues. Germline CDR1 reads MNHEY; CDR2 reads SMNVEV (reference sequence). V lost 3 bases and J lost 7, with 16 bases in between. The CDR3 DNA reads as TGTGCCAGCAGTTTCATTGTGGGCAGGGGAAATTCACCCCTCCACTTT. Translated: CASSFIVGRGNSPLHF.

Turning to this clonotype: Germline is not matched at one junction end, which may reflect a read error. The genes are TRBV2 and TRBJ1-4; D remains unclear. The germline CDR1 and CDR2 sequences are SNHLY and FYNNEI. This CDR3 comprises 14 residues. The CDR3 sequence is CASSDPNESEKLVF. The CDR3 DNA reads TGTGCCAGCAGTGACCCAAACGAGAGTGAAAAACTGGTTTTT.

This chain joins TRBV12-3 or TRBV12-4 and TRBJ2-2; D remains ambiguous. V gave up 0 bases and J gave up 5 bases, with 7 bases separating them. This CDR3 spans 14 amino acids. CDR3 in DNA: TGTGCCAGCAGTTTAGCGACTGTTACCGGGGAGCTGTTTTTT. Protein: CASSLATVTGELFF.

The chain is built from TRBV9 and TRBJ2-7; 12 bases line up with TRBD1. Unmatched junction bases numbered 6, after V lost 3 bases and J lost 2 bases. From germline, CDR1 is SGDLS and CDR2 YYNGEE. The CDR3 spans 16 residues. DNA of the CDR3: TGTGCCAGCAGCGGAGACGGGACAGGGGGCGCCTACGAGCAGTACTTC. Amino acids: CASSGDGTGGAYEQYF.

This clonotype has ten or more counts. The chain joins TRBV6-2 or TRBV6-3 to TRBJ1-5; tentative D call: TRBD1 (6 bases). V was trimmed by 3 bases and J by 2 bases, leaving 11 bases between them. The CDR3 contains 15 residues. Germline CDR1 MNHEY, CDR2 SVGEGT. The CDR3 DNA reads TGTGCCAGCAGTTATGACAGGTTCGGCAATCAGCCCCAGCATTTT. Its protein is CASSYDRFGNQPQHF.

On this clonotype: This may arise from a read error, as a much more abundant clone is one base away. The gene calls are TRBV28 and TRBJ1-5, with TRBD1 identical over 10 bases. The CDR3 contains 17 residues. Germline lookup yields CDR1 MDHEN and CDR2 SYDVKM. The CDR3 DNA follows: TGTGCCAGCGGTTTAAGGGACAGGGGATATAGCAATCAGCCCCAGCATTTT. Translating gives CASGLRDRGYSNQPQHF. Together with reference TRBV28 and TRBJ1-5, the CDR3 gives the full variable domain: DVKVTQSSRYLVKRTGEKVFLECVQDMDHENMFWYRQDPGLGLRLIYFSYDVKMKEKGDIPEGYSVSREKKERFSLILESASTNQTSMYLCASGLRDRGYSNQPQHFGDGTRLSIL.

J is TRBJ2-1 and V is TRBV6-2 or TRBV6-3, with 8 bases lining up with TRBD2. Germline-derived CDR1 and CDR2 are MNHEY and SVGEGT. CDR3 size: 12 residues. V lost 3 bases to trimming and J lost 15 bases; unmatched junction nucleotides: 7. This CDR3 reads CASSYWGTSLFF. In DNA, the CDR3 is TGTGCCAGCAGTTATTGGGGGACTAGTCTGTTCTTC.

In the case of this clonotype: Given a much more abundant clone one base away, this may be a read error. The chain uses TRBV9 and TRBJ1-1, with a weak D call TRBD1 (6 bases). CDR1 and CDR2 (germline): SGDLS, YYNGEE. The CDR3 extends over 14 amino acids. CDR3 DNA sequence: TGTGCCAGCCGCGTAGTTACAGGGATCACTGAAGCTTTCTTT. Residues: CASRVVTGITEAFF.

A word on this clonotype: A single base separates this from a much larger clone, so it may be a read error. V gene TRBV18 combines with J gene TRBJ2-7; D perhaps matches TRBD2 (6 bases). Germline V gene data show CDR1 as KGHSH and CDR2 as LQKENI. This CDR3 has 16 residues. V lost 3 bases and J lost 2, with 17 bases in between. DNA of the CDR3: TGTGCCAGCTCACCCGGGGACTTGGGGATACCCTACGAGCAGTACTTC. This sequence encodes CASSPGDLGIPYEQYF.

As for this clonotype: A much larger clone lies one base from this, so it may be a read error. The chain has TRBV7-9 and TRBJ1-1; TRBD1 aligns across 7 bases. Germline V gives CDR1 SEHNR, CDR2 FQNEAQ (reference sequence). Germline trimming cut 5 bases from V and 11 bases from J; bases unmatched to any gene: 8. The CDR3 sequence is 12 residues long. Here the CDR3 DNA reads TGTGCCAGCAGCCCCCCCAGGGGGGACGCTTTCTTT. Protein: CASSPPRGDAFF.

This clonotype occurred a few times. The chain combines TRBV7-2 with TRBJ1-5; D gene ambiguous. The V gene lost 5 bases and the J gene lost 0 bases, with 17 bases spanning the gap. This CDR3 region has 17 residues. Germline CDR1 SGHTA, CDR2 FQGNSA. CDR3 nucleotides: TGTGCCAGCAGCCTTAGAGTCCTCGGGAATAGCAATCAGCCCCAGCATTTT. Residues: CASSLRVLGNSNQPQHF.

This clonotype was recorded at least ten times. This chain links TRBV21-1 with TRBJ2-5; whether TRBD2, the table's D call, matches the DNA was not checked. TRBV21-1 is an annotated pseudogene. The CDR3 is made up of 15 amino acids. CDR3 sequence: CASSNPTSGQETQYF. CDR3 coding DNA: TGTGCCAGCAGCAACCCGACTAGCGGCCAAGAGACCCAGTACTTC.

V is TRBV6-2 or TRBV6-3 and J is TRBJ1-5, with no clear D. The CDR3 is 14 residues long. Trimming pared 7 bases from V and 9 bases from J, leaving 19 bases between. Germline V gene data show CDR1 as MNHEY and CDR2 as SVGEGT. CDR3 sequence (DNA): TGTGCCAGCACGAGAGGGAGCGACTATCGGCCCCAGCATTTT. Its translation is CASTRGSDYRPQHF.

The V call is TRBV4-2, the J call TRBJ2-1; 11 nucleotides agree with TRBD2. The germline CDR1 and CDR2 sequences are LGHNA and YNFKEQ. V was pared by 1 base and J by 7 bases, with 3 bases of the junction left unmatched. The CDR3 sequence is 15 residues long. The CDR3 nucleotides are TGTGCCAGCAGCCAAGTTAGCGGGGGGGTTAATGAGCAGTTCTTC. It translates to CASSQVSGGVNEQFF.

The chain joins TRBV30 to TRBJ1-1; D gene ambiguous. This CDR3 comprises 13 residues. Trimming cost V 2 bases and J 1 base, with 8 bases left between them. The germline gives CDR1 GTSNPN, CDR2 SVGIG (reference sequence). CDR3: CAWSMDQNTEAFF. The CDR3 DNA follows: TGTGCCTGGAGTATGGACCAGAACACTGAAGCTTTCTTT.

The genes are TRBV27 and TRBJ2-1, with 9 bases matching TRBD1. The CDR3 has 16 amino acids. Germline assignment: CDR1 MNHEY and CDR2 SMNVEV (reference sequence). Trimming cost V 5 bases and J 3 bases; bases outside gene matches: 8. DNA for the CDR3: TGTGCCAGCAGTCCGCGGGACAGGGCCGTCTACAATGAGCAGTTCTTC. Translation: CASSPRDRAVYNEQFF.